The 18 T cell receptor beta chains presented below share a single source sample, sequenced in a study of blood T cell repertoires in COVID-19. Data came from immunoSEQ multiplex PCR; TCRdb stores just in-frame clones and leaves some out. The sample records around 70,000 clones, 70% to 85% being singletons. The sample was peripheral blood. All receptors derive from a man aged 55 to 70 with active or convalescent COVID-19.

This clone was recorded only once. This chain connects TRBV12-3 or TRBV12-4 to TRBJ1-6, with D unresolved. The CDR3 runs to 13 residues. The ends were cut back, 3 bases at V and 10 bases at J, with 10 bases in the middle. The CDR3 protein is CASSLSHYSPLHF. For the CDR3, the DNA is TGTGCCAGCAGTTTGTCCCACTACTCACCCCTCCACTTT.

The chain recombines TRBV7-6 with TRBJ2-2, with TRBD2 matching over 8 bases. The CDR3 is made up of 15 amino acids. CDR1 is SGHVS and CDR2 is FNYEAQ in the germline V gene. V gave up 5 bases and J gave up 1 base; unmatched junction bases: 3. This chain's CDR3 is CASSPSGGNTGELFF. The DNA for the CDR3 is TGTGCCAGCAGCCCGAGCGGGGGGAACACCGGGGAGCTGTTTTTT.

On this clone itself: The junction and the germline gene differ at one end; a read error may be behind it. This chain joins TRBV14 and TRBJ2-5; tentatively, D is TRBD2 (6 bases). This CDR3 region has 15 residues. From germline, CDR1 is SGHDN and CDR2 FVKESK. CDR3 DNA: TGTGCCAGCAGCCAGGGGTGCCTGGTTCGGGAGACCCATTACTTC. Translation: CASSQGCLVRETHYF.

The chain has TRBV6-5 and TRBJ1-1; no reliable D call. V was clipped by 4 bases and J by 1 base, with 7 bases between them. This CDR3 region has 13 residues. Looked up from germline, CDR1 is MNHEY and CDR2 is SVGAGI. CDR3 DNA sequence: TGTGCCAGCAGTTCTCTAGCGAACACTGAAGCTTTCTTT. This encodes CASSSLANTEAFF.

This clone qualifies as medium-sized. The CDR3 DNA sequence: TGTGCCAGCAGTTTTGCCGGGGCTAGCGGGGCGGCAGATACGCAGTATTTT. Translating it yields CASSFAGASGAADTQYF. The genes are TRBV27 and TRBJ2-3; 9 bases match TRBD2. This CDR3 has 17 amino acids. The germline V gene has CDR1 MNHEY and CDR2 SMNVEV (reference sequence). V gave up 3 bases and J gave up 4 bases; unmatched junction bases: 11.

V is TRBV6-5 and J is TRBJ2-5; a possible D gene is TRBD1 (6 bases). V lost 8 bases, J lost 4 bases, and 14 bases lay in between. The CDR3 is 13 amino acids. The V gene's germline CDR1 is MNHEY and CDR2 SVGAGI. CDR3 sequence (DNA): TGTGCCAGCGGGGGACATATGGGAGAGACCCAGTACTTC. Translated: CASGGHMGETQYF.

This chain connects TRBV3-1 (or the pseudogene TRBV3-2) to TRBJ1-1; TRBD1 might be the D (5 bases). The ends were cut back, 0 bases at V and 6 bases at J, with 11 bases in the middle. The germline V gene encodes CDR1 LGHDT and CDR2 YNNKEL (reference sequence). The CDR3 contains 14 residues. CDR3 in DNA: TGTGCCAGCAGCCAAGAACGGCAGGGATCTGAAGCTTTCTTT. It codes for CASSQERQGSEAFF.

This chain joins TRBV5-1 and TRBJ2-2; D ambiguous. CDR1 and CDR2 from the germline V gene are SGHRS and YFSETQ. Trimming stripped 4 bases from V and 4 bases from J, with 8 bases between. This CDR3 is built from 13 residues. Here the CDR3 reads CASSPLSTGELFF. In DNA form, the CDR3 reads TGCGCCAGCAGCCCCCTTTCCACCGGGGAGCTGTTTTTT. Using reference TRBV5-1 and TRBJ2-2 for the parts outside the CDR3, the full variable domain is KAGVTQTPRYLIKTRGQQVTLSCSPISGHRSVSWYQQTPGQGLQFLFEYFSETQRNKGNFPGRFSGRQFSNSRSEMNVSTLELGDSALYLCASSPLSTGELFFGEGSRLTVL.

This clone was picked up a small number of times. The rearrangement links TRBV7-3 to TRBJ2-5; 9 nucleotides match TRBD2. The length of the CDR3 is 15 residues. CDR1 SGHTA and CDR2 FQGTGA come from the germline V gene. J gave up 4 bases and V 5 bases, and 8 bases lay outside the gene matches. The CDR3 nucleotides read TGTGCCAGCAGCCCCGGGACTAGCCTTGGAGAGACCCAGTACTTC. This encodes CASSPGTSLGETQYF.

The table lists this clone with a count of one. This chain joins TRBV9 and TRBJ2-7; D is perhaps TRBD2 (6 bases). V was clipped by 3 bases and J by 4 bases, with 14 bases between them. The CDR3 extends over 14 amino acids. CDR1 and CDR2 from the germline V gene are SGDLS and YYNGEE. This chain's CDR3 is CASSAGTHSYEQYF. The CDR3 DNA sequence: TGTGCCAGCAGCGCCGGGACTCACTCGTACGAGCAGTACTTC.

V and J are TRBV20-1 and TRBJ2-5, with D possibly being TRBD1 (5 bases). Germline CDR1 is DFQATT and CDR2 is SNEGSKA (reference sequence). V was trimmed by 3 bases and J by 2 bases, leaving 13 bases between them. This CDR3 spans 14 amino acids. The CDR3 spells CSASYPGKQETQYF. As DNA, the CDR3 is TGCAGTGCTAGTTATCCAGGGAAACAAGAGACCCAGTACTTC.

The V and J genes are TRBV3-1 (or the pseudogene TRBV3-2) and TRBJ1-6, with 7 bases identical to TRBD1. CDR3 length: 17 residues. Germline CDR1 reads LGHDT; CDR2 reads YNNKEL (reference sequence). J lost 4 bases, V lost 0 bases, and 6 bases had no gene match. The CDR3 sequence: CASSQDPPGQYNSPLHF. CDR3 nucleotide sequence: TGTGCCAGCAGCCAAGATCCCCCGGGACAGTATAATTCACCCCTCCACTTT.

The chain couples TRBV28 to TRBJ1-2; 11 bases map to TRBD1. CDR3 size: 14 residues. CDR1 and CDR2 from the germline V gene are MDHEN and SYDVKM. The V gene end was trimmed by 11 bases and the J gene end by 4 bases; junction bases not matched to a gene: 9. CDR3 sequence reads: CAGAGTGGFYGYTF. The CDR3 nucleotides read TGTGCCGGGGCCGGGACAGGGGGTTTCTATGGCTACACCTTC.

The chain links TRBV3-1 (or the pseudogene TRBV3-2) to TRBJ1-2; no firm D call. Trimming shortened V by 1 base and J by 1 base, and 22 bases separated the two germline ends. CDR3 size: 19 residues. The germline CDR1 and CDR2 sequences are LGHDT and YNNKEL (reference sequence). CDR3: CASSQGDSGLLKGNYGYTF. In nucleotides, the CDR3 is TGTGCCAGCAGCCAAGGGGATAGCGGTCTCCTAAAGGGTAACTATGGCTACACCTTC.

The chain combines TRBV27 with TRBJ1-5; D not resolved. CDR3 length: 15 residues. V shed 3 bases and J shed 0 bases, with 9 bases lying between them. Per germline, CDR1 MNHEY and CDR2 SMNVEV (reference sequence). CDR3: CASSLSTHSNQPQHF. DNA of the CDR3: TGTGCCAGCAGTTTGAGCACCCATAGCAATCAGCCCCAGCATTTT.

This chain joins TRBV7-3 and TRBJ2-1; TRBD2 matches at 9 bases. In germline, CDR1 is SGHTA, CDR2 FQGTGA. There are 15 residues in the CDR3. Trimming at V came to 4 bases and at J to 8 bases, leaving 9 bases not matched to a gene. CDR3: CASSSLAGDVDEQFF. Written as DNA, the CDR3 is TGTGCCAGCAGCTCTTTAGCGGGGGATGTCGATGAGCAGTTCTTC. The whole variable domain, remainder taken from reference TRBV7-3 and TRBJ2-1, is GAGVSQTPSNKVTEKGKYVELRCDPISGHTALYWYRQSLGQGPEFLIYFQGTGAADDSGLPNDRFFAVRPEGSVSTLKIQRTERGDSAVYLCASSSLAGDVDEQFFGPGTRLTVL.

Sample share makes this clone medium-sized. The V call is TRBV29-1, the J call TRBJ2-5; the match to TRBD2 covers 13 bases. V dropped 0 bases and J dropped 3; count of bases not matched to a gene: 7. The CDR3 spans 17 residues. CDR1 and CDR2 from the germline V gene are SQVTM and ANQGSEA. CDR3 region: CSVEDSGLAGPKETQYF. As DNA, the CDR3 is TGCAGCGTTGAAGATTCGGGACTAGCGGGGCCCAAAGAGACCCAGTACTTC.

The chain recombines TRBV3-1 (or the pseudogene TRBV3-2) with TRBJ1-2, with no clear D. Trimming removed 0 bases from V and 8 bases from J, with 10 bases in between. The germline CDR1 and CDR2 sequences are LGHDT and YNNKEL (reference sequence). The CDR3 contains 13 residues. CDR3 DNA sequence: TGTGCCAGCAGCCAAGAGTCGGAGGGAGGCTACACCTTC. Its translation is CASSQESEGGYTF.